What follows are 15 T cell receptor beta chains derived from one specimen sequenced in a study of T cell repertoires in cytomegalovirus infection. The antigens these receptors bind are not known. TCRdb passed the reads through MiXCR, listing each CDR3 protein once. The sample carries around 900,000 distinct CDR3 sequences, under 40% recorded once. Sequencing was performed on cultured CD8+ T cells from PBMCs, taken from culture after CMV antigen stimulation. Receptors originate from a human donor in good health (CMV status not recorded). Some clones in this sample may be carry-over from other donors' samples.

Note on this clonotype: A much more abundant neighbour one base away suggests this may be a read error. This chain uses TRBV7-1 with TRBJ1-1, with D perhaps TRBD1 (5 bases). TRBV7-1 counts as an open reading frame of uncertain function. CDR3 length equals 15 residues. The CDR3 DNA follows: TGTACCAGCAGCGCGAGCGGGGGTCAGAACACTGAAGCTTTCTTT. Its translation is CTSSASGGQNTEAFF.

There are a few counts of this clonotype. CDR3 sequence reads: CSARGAVLARVNTEAFF. The CDR3 nucleotides read TGCAGTGCTAGGGGGGCAGTTTTAGCTCGGGTGAACACTGAAGCTTTCTTT. The chain is built from TRBV20-1 and TRBJ1-1; D perhaps matches TRBD1 (6 bases). Per the germline V gene, CDR1 is DFQATT and CDR2 is SNEGSKA (reference sequence). Trimming removed 3 bases from V and 0 bases from J, with 20 bases in between. This CDR3 is 17 amino acids long.

The rearrangement joins TRBV12-3 or TRBV12-4 to TRBJ1-2; 10 nucleotides agree with TRBD1. V gave up 5 bases and J gave up 6 bases; unmatched junction bases: 6. The CDR3 consists of 14 residues. The CDR3: CASSAGTGVHGYTF. CDR3 coding DNA: TGTGCCAGCAGTGCCGGGACAGGGGTGCATGGCTACACCTTC.

This chain links TRBV12-3 or TRBV12-4 with TRBJ2-7; 7 bases line up with TRBD1. Losses at the gene ends were 6 bases for V and 4 bases for J; bases not matched to a gene: 9. This CDR3 spans 14 amino acids. CDR3 DNA: TGTGCCAGCAGACCCGACAGGGCGCTATACGAGCAGTACTTC. Its translation is CASRPDRALYEQYF.

This clonotype was counted at least ten times. J is TRBJ2-1 and V is TRBV7-2; the D gene is possibly TRBD1 (5 bases). CDR3 length equals 14 residues. With 1 base removed from V and 4 bases from J, the gap between germline ends came to 8 bases. Germline values: CDR1 SGHTA, CDR2 FQGNSA. The CDR3 sequence: CASSLGPGYNEQFF. The CDR3 DNA sequence: TGTGCCAGCAGCTTAGGACCAGGGTACAATGAGCAGTTCTTC. Complete variable domain (other parts from reference TRBV7-2 and TRBJ2-1): GAGVSQSPSNKVTEKGKDVELRCDPISGHTALYWYRQSLGQGLEFLIYFQGNSAPDKSGLPSDRFSAERTGGSVSTLTIQRTQQEDSAVYLCASSLGPGYNEQFFGPGTRLTVL.

A few counts support this clonotype. The chain joins TRBV6-6 to TRBJ2-5, with a possible D match to TRBD2 (5 bases). Germline CDR1 MNHNY, CDR2 SVGAGI (reference sequence). This CDR3 region has 13 residues. Trimming removed 10 bases from V and 4 bases from J, with 16 bases in between. CDR3: CATKIEGRETQYF. As DNA, the CDR3 is TGTGCCACCAAAATTGAGGGCCGAGAGACCCAGTACTTC.

The sample holds a few counts of this clonotype. The genes are TRBV27 and TRBJ2-2, with TRBD2 matching over 7 bases. Germline CDR1 and CDR2: MNHEY and SMNVEV (reference sequence). This CDR3 has 15 amino acids. With V trimmed by 4 bases and J by 6 bases, 8 bases remained unmatched. The CDR3 reads CASSSPGGGAGELFF. Written as DNA, the CDR3 is TGTGCCAGCAGTTCCCCGGGGGGAGGCGCCGGGGAGCTGTTTTTT.

This chain joins TRBV6-5 and TRBJ2-7; the D gene is possibly TRBD2 (6 bases). CDR3 size: 16 residues. Germline CDR1 reads MNHEY; CDR2 reads SVGAGI. Trimming took 0 bases from V and 3 from J, leaving 15 bases between them. The DNA for the CDR3 is TGTGCCAGCAGTTACTCGGCGCGCGGGGAAAACTACGAGCAGTACTTC. It yields the protein CASSYSARGENYEQYF.

The sample holds many counts of this clonotype. The chain couples TRBV7-9 to TRBJ1-5, with a tentative D call TRBD1 (5 bases). V was clipped by 4 bases and J by 8 bases, with 12 bases between them. Germline lookup yields CDR1 SEHNR and CDR2 FQNEAQ (reference sequence). CDR3 length: 13 residues. CDR3 in amino acids: CASSWDGLKPQHF. CDR3 DNA sequence: TGTGCCAGCAGCTGGGACGGCTTGAAGCCCCAGCATTTT.

This clonotype was picked up many times. CDR3: CASSFGGREQFF. The CDR3 DNA sequence: TGTGCCAGCAGCTTTGGGGGTCGTGAGCAGTTCTTC. The chain couples TRBV7-9 to TRBJ2-1; D is possibly TRBD1 or TRBD2 (5 bases each). The CDR3 has 12 amino acids. Deletions cut 3 bases from V and 9 bases from J, with 9 bases between. CDR1 SEHNR and CDR2 FQNEAQ come from the germline V gene (reference sequence).

The CDR3 DNA follows: TGTGCCAGCAGCCCACCCGACAGGGCTCACGAGCAGTACTTC. It codes for CASSPPDRAHEQYF. The genes are TRBV7-6 and TRBJ2-7; 7 bases align to TRBD1. This CDR3 comprises 14 residues. V lost 5 bases, J lost 5 bases, and 9 bases stayed unmatched. Germline-derived CDR1 and CDR2 are SGHVS and FNYEAQ. Looking up the rest from reference TRBV7-6 and TRBJ2-7 gives the full variable domain: GAGVSQSPRYKVTKRGQDVALRCDPISGHVSLYWYRQALGQGPEFLTYFNYEAQQDKSGLPNDRFSAERPEGSISTLTIQRTEQRDSAMYRCASSPPDRAHEQYFGPGTRLTVT.

The chain carries TRBV3-1 and TRBJ1-6, with TRBD1 identical over 8 bases. Germline assignment: CDR1 LGHDT and CDR2 YNNKEL (reference sequence). This CDR3 region has 15 residues. After removal of 2 bases from V and 5 bases from J, the junction contained 2 bases not matched to a gene. CDR3 region: CASSQIQGDNSPLHF. The CDR3 region has the DNA TGTGCCAGCAGCCAAATACAGGGGGATAATTCACCCCTCCACTTT.

The chain is built from TRBV28 and TRBJ1-5; no clear D gene. V lost 2 bases, J lost 3 bases, and 8 bases lay in between. This CDR3 region has 14 residues. Germline lookup yields CDR1 MDHEN and CDR2 SYDVKM. CDR3 residues: CASSLIGFNQPQHF. The CDR3 nucleotides read TGTGCCAGCAGTTTAATAGGTTTCAATCAGCCCCAGCATTTT.

This chain joins TRBV13 and TRBJ2-5; 13 bases fit TRBD2. The CDR3 runs to 16 residues. The junction had 8 bases not matched to a gene; V was cut back by 5 bases and J by 5 bases. In germline, CDR1 is PRHDT, CDR2 FYEKMQ (reference sequence). CDR3 residues: CASSIIGLAGDETQYF. The CDR3 coding sequence is TGTGCCAGCAGCATAATCGGACTAGCGGGGGATGAGACCCAGTACTTC.

This clonotype was recorded at least ten times. The V and J genes are TRBV7-2 and TRBJ2-1; 8 nucleotides align to TRBD1. Per the germline V gene, CDR1 is SGHTA and CDR2 is FQGNSA. The CDR3 consists of 16 residues. V was pared by 1 base and J by 2 bases, with 4 bases of the junction left unmatched. The CDR3 nucleotides read TGTGCCAGCAGCTTAGGGCAGGGGGCCGCCTACAATGAGCAGTTCTTC. This codes for CASSLGQGAAYNEQFF.